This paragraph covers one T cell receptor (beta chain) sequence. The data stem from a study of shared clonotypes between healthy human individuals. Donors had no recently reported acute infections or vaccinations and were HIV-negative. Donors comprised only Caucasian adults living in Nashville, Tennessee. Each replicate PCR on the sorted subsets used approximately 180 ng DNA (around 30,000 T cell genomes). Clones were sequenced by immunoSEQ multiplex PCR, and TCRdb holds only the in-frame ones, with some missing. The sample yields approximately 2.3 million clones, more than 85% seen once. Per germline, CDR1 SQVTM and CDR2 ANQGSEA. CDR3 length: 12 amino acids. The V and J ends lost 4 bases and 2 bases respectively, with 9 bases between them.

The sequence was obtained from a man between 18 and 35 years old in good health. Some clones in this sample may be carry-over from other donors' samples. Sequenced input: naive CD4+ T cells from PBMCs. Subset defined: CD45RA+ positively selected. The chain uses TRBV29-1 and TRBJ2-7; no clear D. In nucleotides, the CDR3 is TGCAGCGTTGGAAGGGCGACCTACGAGCAGTACTTC. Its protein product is CSVGRATYEQYF.